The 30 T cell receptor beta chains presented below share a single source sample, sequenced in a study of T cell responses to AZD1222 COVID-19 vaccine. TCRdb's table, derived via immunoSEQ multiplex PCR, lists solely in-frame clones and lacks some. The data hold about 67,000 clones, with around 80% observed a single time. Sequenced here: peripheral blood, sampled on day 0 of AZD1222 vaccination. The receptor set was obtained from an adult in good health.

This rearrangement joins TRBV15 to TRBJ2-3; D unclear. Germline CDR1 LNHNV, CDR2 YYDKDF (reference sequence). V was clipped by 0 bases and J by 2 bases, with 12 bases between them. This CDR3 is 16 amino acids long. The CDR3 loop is CATSRESRSPTDTQYF. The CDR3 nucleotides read TGTGCCACCAGCAGAGAATCACGATCACCCACAGATACGCAGTATTTT.

CDR3 protein: CASSLSGTGGSNQPQHF. The CDR3 bases are TGTGCCAGCTCACTCAGCGGGACAGGAGGTAGCAATCAGCCCCAGCATTTT. The gene calls are TRBV18 and TRBJ1-5, with TRBD1 matching 8 bases. The junction had 8 bases not matched to a gene; V was cut back by 4 bases and J by 0 bases. CDR1 and CDR2 from the germline V gene are KGHSH and LQKENI. The CDR3 extends over 17 amino acids.

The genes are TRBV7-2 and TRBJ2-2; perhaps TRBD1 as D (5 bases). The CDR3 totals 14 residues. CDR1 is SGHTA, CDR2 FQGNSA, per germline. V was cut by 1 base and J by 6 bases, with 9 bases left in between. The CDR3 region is CASSLEARAGELFF. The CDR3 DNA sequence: TGTGCCAGCAGCTTAGAGGCCAGGGCCGGGGAGCTGTTTTTT. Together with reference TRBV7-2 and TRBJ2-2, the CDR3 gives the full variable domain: GAGVSQSPSNKVTEKGKDVELRCDPISGHTALYWYRQSLGQGLEFLIYFQGNSAPDKSGLPSDRFSAERTGGSVSTLTIQRTQQEDSAVYLCASSLEARAGELFFGEGSRLTVL.

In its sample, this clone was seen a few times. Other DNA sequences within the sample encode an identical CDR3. The CDR3 region has the DNA TGTGCCAGCAGCCAAGGGTACGAGCAGTACTTC. Residues: CASSQGYEQYF. The chain combines TRBV14 with TRBJ2-7; D call uncertain. Trimming left V 1 base short and J 4 bases short, with 2 bases between. Per germline, CDR1 SGHDN and CDR2 FVKESK. The CDR3 runs 11 residues.

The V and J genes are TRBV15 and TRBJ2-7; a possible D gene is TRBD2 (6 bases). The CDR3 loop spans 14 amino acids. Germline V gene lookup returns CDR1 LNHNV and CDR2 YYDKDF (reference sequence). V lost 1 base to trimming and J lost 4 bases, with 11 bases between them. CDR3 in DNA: TGTGCCACCAGCAGAGTGGCGGGGTCATACGAGCAGTACTTC. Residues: CATSRVAGSYEQYF.

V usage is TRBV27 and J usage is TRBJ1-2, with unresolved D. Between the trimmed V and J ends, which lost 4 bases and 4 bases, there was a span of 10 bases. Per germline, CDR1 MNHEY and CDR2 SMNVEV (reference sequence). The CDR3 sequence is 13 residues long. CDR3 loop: CASSYTSTYGYTF. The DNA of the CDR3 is TGTGCCAGCAGTTACACCTCCACCTATGGCTACACCTTC.

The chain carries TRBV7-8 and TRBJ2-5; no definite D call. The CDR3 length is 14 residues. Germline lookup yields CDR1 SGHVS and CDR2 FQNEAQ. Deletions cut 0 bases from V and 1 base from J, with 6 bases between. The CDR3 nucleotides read TGTGCCAGCAGCTTAGCCGACACCCAAGAGACCCAGTACTTC. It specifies CASSLADTQETQYF. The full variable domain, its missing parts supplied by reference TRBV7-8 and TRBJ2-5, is GAGVSQSPRYKVAKRGQDVALRCDPISGHVSLFWYQQALGQGPEFLTYFQNEAQLDKSGLPSDRFFAERPEGSVSTLKIQRTQQEDSAVYLCASSLADTQETQYFGPGTRLLVL.

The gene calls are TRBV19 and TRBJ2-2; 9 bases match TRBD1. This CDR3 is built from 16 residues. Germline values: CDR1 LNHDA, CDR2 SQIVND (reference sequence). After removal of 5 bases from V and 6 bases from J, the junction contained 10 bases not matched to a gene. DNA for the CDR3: TGTGCCAGTAGTCACATCGGGACAGGGAAGTCCGGGGAGCTGTTTTTT. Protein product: CASSHIGTGKSGELFF.

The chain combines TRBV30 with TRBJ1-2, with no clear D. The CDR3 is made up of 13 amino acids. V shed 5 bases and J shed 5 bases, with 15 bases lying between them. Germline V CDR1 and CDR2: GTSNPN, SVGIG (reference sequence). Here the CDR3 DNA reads TGTGCCTGGCGCCGGGATCCGGGGTATGGCTACACCTTC. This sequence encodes CAWRRDPGYGYTF.

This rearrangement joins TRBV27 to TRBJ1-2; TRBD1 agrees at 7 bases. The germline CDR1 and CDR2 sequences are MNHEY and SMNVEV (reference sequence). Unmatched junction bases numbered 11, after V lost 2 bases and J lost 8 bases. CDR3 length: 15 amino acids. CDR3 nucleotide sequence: TGTGCCAGCAGTTTAGAACGGGAGGGGGCTTGGGGCTACACCTTC. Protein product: CASSLEREGAWGYTF.

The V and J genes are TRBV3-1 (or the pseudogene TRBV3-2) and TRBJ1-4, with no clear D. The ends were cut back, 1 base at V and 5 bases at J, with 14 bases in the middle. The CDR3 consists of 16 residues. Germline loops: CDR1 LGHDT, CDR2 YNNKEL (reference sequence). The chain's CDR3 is CASSQVWGANNEKLFF. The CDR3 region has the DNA TGTGCCAGCAGCCAAGTTTGGGGTGCGAACAATGAAAAACTGTTTTTT.

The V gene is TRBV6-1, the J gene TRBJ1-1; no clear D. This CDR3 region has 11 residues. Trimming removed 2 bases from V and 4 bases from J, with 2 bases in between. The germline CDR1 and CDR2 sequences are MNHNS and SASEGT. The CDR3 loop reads CASSEFTEAFF. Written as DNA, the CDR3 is TGTGCCAGCAGTGAATTCACTGAAGCTTTCTTT.

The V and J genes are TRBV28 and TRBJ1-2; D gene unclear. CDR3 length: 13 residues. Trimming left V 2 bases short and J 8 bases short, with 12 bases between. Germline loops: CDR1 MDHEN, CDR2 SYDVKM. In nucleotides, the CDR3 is TGTGCCAGCAGTTTAAGACCAGTGGACGGCTACACCTTC. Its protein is CASSLRPVDGYTF.

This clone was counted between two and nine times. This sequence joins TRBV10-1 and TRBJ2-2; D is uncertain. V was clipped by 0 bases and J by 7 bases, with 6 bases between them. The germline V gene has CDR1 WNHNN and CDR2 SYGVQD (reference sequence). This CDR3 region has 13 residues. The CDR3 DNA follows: TGCGCCAGCAGTGAGTCGAAACGCGGGGAGCTGTTTTTT. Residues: CASSESKRGELFF.

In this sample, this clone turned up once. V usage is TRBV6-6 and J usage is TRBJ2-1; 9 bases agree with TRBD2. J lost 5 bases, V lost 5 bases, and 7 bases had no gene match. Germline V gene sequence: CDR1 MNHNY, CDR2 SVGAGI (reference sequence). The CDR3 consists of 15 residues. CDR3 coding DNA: TGTGCCAGCAGTCACCGTGCTAGCGGGAACAATGAGCAGTTCTTC. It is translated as CASSHRASGNNEQFF.

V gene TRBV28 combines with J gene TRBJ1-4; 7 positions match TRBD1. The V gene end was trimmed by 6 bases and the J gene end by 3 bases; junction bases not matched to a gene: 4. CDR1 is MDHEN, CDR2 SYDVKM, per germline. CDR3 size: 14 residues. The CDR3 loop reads CASRQGTANEKLFF. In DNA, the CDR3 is TGTGCCAGCAGACAGGGGACGGCTAATGAAAAACTGTTTTTT.

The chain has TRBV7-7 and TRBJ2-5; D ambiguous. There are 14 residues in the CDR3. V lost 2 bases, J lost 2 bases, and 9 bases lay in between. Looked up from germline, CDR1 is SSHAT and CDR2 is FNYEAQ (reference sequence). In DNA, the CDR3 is TGTGCCAGCAGCTTATTGGGGAAGCAAGAGACCCAGTACTTC. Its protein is CASSLLGKQETQYF.

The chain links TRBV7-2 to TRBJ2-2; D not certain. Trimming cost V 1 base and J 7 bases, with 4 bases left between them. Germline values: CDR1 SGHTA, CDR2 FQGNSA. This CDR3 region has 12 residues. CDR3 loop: CASSLEVGELFF. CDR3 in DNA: TGTGCCAGCAGCTTAGAGGTCGGGGAGCTGTTTTTT. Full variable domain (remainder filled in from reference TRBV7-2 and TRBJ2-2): GAGVSQSPSNKVTEKGKDVELRCDPISGHTALYWYRQSLGQGLEFLIYFQGNSAPDKSGLPSDRFSAERTGGSVSTLTIQRTQQEDSAVYLCASSLEVGELFFGEGSRLTVL.

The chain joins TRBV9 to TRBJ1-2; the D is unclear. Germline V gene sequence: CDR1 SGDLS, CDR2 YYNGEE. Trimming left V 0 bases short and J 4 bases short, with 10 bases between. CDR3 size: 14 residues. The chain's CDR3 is CASSVGGPLYGYTF. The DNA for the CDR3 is TGTGCCAGCAGCGTAGGTGGCCCTCTCTATGGCTACACCTTC.

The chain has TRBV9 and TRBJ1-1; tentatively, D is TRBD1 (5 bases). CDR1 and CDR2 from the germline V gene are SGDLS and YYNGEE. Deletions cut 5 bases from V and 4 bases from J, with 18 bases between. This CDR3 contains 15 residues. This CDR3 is CASRPTGGSGTEAFF. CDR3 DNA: TGTGCCAGCAGACCCACGGGGGGGTCGGGCACTGAAGCTTTCTTT. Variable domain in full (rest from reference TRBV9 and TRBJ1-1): DSGVTQTPKHLITATGQRVTLRCSPRSGDLSVYWYQQSLDQGLQFLIQYYNGEERAKGNILERFSAQQFPDLHSELNLSSLELGDSALYFCASRPTGGSGTEAFFGQGTRLTVV.

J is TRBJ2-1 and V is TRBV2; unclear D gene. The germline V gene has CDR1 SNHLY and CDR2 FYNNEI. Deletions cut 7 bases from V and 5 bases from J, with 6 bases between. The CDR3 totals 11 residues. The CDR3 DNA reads TGTGCCAGCACCCTAGACAATGAGCAGTTCTTC. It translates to CASTLDNEQFF.

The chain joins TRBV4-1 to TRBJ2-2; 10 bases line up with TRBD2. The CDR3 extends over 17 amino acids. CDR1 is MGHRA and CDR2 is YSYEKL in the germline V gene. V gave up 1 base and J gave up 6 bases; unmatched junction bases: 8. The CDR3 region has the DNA TGCGCCAGCAGCCAAGCCCTAGCGGGAGACTTCGCCGGGGAGCTGTTTTTT. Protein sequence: CASSQALAGDFAGELFF.

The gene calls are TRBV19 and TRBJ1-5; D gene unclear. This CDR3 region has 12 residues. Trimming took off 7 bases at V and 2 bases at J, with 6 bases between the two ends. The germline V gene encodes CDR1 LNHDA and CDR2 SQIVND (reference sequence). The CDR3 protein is CASTHGNQPQHF. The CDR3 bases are TGTGCCAGTACGCACGGCAATCAGCCCCAGCATTTT.

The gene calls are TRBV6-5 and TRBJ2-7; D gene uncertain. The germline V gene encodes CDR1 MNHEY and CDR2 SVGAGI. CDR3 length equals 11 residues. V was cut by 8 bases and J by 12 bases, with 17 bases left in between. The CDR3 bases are TGTGCCAGCGGCAAATCCCCTACGGCGTACTTC. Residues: CASGKSPTAYF.

CDR3 in amino acids: CASSLQSPGTVDNEQFF. CDR3 in DNA: TGTGCCAGCAGCCTTCAATCCCCCGGGACAGTTGACAATGAGCAGTTCTTC. The chain recombines TRBV7-9 with TRBJ2-1; 7 bases are a match to TRBD1. Per germline, CDR1 SEHNR and CDR2 FQNEAQ (reference sequence). V shed 5 bases and J 5 bases; nucleotides not matched to a gene: 15. CDR3 length equals 17 residues.

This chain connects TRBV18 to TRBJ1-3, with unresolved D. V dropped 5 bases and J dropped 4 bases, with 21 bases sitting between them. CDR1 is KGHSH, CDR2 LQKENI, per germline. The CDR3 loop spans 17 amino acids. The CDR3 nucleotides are TGTGCCAGCTCAGACCGGATCCAGGAATATGCAGGAAACACCATATATTTT. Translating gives CASSDRIQEYAGNTIYF. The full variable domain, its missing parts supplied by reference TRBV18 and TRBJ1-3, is NAGVMQNPRHLVRRRGQEARLRCSPMKGHSHVYWYRQLPEEGLKFMVYLQKENIIDESGMPKERFSAEFPKEGPSILRIQQVVRGDSAAYFCASSDRIQEYAGNTIYFGEGSWLTVV.

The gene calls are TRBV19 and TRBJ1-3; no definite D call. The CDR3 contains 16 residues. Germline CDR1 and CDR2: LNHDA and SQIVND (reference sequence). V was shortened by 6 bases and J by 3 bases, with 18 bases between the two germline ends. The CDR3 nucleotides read TGTGCCAGTAGAACCACCCCGGAGCGTGGTGGAAACACCATATATTTT. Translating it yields CASRTTPERGGNTIYF.

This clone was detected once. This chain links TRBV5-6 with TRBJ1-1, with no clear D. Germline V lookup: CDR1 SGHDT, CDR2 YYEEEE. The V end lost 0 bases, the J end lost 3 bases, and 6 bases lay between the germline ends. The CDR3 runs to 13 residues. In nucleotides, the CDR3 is TGTGCCAGCAGCTTGGGAAGAGACACTGAAGCTTTCTTT. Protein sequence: CASSLGRDTEAFF.

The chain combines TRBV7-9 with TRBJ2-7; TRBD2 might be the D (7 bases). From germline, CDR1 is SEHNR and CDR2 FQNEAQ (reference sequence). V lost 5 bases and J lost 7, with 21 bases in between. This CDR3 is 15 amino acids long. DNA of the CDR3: TGTGCCAGCAGCCCAACCGGGGGGCCCCAGGAGGAGCAGTACTTC. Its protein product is CASSPTGGPQEEQYF.

The CDR3 DNA sequence: TGTGCCAGCAGTTCAGGCAGTAACTATGGCTACACCTTC. As protein: CASSSGSNYGYTF. The chain uses TRBV6-5 and TRBJ1-2, with D uncertain. CDR3 length equals 13 residues. V lost 4 bases to trimming and J lost 1 base, with 7 bases between them. Germline V gene data show CDR1 as MNHEY and CDR2 as SVGAGI.